The clone carrying this T cell receptor (beta chain) was seen repeatedly, ten times or more. Amplification of TCR beta CDR3 regions was performed using RNA transcripts as template. The HTBI set primed first-round TCR CDR3 RT-PCR. MiXCR was run by TCRdb on the multiplex PCR reads, yielding one entry per CDR3 protein. This sample has hundreds of thousands of distinct CDR3 sequences, with just under 45% found just once. The data originate from a study of T cells in Graves' hyperthyroidism and ophthalmopathy. This CDR3 spans 12 amino acids. V lost 6 bases, J lost 7 bases, and 9 bases lay in between. Sequencing input: peripheral blood or thyroid tissue (not recorded which). The J gene is TRBJ1-4, the V gene TRBV12-3 or TRBV12-4; no firm D call. This sequence originates from an adult man with Graves' disease, either hyperthyroidism or ophthalmopathy (not recorded which). For the CDR3, the DNA is TGTGCCAGCAGCGGAGTGAGTGAAAAACTGTTTTTT. Its protein is CASSGVSEKLFF.